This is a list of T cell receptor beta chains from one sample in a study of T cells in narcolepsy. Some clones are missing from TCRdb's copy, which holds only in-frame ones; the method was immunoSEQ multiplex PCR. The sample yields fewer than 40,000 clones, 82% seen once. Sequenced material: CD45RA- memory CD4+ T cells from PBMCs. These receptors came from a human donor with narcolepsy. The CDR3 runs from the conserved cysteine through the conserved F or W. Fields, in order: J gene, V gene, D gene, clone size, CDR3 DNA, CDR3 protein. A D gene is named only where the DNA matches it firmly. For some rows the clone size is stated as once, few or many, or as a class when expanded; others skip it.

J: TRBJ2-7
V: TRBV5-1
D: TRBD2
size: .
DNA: TGCGCCAGCAGGCCTTTAGCGGGAGGGCCAGTTGACGAGCAGTACTTC
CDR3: CASRPLAGGPVDEQYF

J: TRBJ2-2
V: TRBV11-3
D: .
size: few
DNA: TGTGCCAGCAGCTTAACATATTGGCACCTTAATAACACCGGGGAGCTGTTTTTT
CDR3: CASSLTYWHLNNTGELFF

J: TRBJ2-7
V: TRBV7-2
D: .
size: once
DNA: TGTGCCAGCAGCTTATCACGGGACTCCTACGAGCAGTACTTC
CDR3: CASSLSRDSYEQYF

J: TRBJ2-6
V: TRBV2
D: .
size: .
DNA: TGTGCCAGCAGTGATGGACGGTCCTCTGGGGCCAACGTCCTGACTTTC
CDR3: CASSDGRSSGANVLTF

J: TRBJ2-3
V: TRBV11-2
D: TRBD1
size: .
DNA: TGTGCCAGCAGCTTCGGGCAACCGGGACAGGGAGCAGATACGCAGTATTTT
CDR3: CASSFGQPGQGADTQYF

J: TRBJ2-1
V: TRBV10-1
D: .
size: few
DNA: TGCGCCAGCAGTGGGGGGATCCCATCCGACCAGTTCTTC
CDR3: CASSGGIPSDQFF

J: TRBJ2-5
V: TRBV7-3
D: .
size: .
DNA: TGTGCCAGCAGCTTTACCGGGGGAGAGACCCAGTACTTC
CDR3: CASSFTGGETQYF

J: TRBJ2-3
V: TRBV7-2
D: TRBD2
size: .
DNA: TGTGCCAGCAGCTCCTCTAGCGGGGGCGGGTCACAGTATTTT
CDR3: CASSSSSGGGSQYF

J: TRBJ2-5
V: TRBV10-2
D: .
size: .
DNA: TGCGCCAGCAGTCAACCTTCCGGGGGCGGCGGAGAGACCCAGTACTTC
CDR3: CASSQPSGGGGETQYF

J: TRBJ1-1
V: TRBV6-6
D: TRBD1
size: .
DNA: TGTGCCAGCAGAGGGGGCTATGGTGGCACTGAAGCTTTCTTT
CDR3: CASRGGYGGTEAFF

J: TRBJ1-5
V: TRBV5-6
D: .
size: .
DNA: TGTGCCAGCAGCCTGGGGGGCTTTAATCAGCCCCAGCATTTT
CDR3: CASSLGGFNQPQHF

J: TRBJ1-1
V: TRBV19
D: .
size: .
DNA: TGTGCCAGTAGTTATGGTCGGAACACTGAAGCTTTCTTT
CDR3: CASSYGRNTEAFF

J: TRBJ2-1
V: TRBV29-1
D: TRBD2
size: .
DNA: TGCAGCGTTGACGGGGGGGCCGCCATTAATGAGCAGTTCTTC
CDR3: CSVDGGAAINEQFF

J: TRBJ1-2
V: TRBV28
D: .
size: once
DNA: TGTGCCAGCAGTTTATTAGGCAGGAACTATGGCTACACCTTC
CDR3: CASSLLGRNYGYTF

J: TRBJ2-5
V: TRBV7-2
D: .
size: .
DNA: TGTGCCAGCACCATTTACAGCCAAGAGACCCAGTACTTC
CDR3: CASTIYSQETQYF

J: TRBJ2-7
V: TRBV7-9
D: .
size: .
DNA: TGTGCCAGCAGCTTAGGGTTCGGCAGGACGACCTACGAGCAGTACTTC
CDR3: CASSLGFGRTTYEQYF

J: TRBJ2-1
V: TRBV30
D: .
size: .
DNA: TGTGCCTGGGACCAAACTAATGAGCAGTTCTTC
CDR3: CAWDQTNEQFF

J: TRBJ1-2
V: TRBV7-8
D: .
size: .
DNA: TGTGCCAGCAGCTTAGGAAACTATGGCTACACCTTC
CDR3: CASSLGNYGYTF

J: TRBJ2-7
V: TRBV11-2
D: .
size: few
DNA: TGTGCCAGCAGCCCATCAGGGGACGAGCAGTACTTC
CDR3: CASSPSGDEQYF

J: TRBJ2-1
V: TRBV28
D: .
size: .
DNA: TGTGCCAGCAGTCCGCCGGGGAATGAGCAGTTCTTC
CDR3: CASSPPGNEQFF

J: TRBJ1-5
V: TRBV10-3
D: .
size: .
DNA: TGTGCCATCAGCCCGGCAGGGCTTGGTCAGCCCCAGCATTTT
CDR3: CAISPAGLGQPQHF

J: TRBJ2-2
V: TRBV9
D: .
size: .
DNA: TGTGCCAGCAGAAAGGAGAACACCGGGGAGCTGTTTTTT
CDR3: CASRKENTGELFF

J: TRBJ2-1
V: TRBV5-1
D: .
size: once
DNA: TGCGCCAGCAGCTTAGGCCTAGCAGATGAGCAGTTCTTC
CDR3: CASSLGLADEQFF

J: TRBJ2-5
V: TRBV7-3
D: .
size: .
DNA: TGTGCCAGCAGCTTAACGGAGGGGGGGGAGACCCAGTACTTC
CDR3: CASSLTEGGETQYF

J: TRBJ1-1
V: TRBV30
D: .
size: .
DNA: TGTGCCTGGAGCGGTCACCTCAGCGGGGGAGCTGAAGCTTTCTTT
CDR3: CAWSGHLSGGAEAFF

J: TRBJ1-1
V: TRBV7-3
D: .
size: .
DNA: TGTGCCAGCAGCTTCCGAATGAACACTGAAGCTTTCTTT
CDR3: CASSFRMNTEAFF

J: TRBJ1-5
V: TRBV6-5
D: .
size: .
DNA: TGTGCCAGCAGTCTCCGGGACAACAATCAGCCCCAGCATTTT
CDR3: CASSLRDNNQPQHF

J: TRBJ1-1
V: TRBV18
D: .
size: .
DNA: TGTGCCAGCTCAGGACCGCTGAACACTGAAGCTTTCTTT
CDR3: CASSGPLNTEAFF

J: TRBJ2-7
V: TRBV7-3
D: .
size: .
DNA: TGTGCCAGCAGCCTTCAGCGAGGTTACGAGCAGTACTTC
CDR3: CASSLQRGYEQYF

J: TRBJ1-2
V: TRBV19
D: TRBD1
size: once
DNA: TGTGCCAGTAGTATAGCCGGACAGGGAAACTATGGCTACACCTTC
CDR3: CASSIAGQGNYGYTF

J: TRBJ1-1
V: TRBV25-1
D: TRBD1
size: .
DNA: TGTGCCAGCAGCTCACAGGGGCAGGAGTCTGAAGCTTTCTTT
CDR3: CASSSQGQESEAFF

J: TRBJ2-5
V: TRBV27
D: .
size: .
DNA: TGTGCCAGCAGTTTACCTGGACAGTCCCAAGAGACCCAGTACTTC
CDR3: CASSLPGQSQETQYF

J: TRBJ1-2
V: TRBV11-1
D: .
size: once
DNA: TGTGCCAGCAGCTTAGTGGGCTATGGCTACACCTTC
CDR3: CASSLVGYGYTF

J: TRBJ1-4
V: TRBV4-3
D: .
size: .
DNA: TGCGCCAGCAGCCAAGGGATTGGGATGCGTGAAAAACTGTTTTTT
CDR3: CASSQGIGMREKLFF

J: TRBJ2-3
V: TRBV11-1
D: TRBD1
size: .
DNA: TGTGCCAGCAGTGGGACAGCAAGCACAGATACGCAGTATTTT
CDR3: CASSGTASTDTQYF

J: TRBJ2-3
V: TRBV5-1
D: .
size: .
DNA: TGCGCCAGCAGCTCTTACGGGGCAGATACGCAGTATTTT
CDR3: CASSSYGADTQYF